The 21 T cell receptor beta chains given below trace back to one sample, sequenced in a study of blood T cell repertoires in COVID-19 (dated by TCRdb to 2020 to 2022). Libraries were prepared through the immunoSEQ multiplex PCR assay. In its TCRdb copy, this immuneACCESS table keeps in-frame sequences only and misses some clones. Where compared with another copy, unresolved V genes explain less than half of these, and the others have no known cause. The sample table lists around 700,000 clones, 75% to 90% of them with a count of one. The ten largest account for roughly 0.25% of the sample. The sequenced sample was peripheral blood. The receptors originated from a young woman with acute or convalescent COVID-19.

This clone appeared a few times. The CDR3 sequence: CASSEGADSSEAFF. DNA of the CDR3: TGTGCCAGCAGTGAAGGCGCGGACTCTTCCGAAGCTTTCTTT. The rearrangement links TRBV25-1 to TRBJ1-1; D is ambiguous. Germline V gene sequence: CDR1 MGHDK, CDR2 SYGVNS. Trimming removed 2 bases at V and 8 bases at J, with 15 bases between. CDR3 length equals 14 residues.

The chain joins TRBV7-9 to TRBJ2-3; 10 nucleotides match TRBD2. The CDR3 sequence is 17 residues long. With 2 bases clipped from V and 2 bases from J, the junction kept 7 bases outside the gene matches. CDR1 is SEHNR, CDR2 FQNEAQ, per germline (reference sequence). The CDR3 region is CASSLFGLAANTDTQYF. The DNA for the CDR3 is TGTGCCAGCAGCTTATTTGGACTAGCGGCTAACACAGATACGCAGTATTTT. Full variable domain (remainder filled in from reference TRBV7-9 and TRBJ2-3): DTGVSQNPRHKITKRGQNVTFRCDPISEHNRLYWYRQTLGQGPEFLTYFQNEAQLEKSRLLSDRFSAERPKGSFSTLEIQRTEQGDSAMYLCASSLFGLAANTDTQYFGPGTRLTVL.

The chain combines TRBV6-5 with TRBJ1-2, with D possibly being TRBD1 (5 bases). Germline V gives CDR1 MNHEY, CDR2 SVGAGI. Trimming removed 11 bases at V and 7 bases at J, with 17 bases between. This CDR3 spans 12 amino acids. DNA of the CDR3: TGTGCCTCCTACACAACGGGGGGTGGCTACACCTTC. Amino acid sequence: CASYTTGGGYTF.

This clone was seen only a few times. In DNA form, the CDR3 reads TGTGCCAGCTCCTTGGAAGGGGGCGCCGGAAATGAGCAGTTCTTC. Translated: CASSLEGGAGNEQFF. The chain has TRBV6-4 and TRBJ2-1; 7 nucleotides line up with TRBD1. From germline, CDR1 is MRHNA and CDR2 SNTAGT. With 8 bases clipped from V and 7 bases from J, the junction kept 14 bases outside the gene matches. This CDR3 is 15 amino acids long.

The chain carries TRBV30 and TRBJ1-5, with D perhaps matching TRBD1 (5 bases). Trimming cost V 2 bases and J 2 bases, with 10 bases left between them. The germline gives CDR1 GTSNPN, CDR2 SVGIG (reference sequence). The CDR3 length is 14 residues. The CDR3 here is CAWSPDRGNQPQHF. CDR3 in DNA: TGTGCCTGGAGTCCCGACAGAGGCAATCAGCCCCAGCATTTT.

The chain is built from TRBV5-4 and TRBJ1-2, with 9 nucleotides matching TRBD1. Germline loops: CDR1 SGHNT, CDR2 YYREEE (reference sequence). This CDR3 comprises 15 residues. V was pared by 3 bases and J by 4 bases, with 7 bases of the junction left unmatched. As DNA, the CDR3 is TGTGCCAGCAGCTCCGGACAGGGGAGTAGCTATGGCTACACCTTC. Translated, it gives CASSSGQGSSYGYTF.

This chain uses TRBV4-1 with TRBJ2-6; no clear D gene. Trimming shortened V by 3 bases and J by 2 bases, and 5 bases separated the two germline ends. The CDR3 covers 14 residues. Germline CDR1 and CDR2: MGHRA and YSYEKL. CDR3 in DNA: TGCGCCAGCAGCCAGCCTACTGGGGCCAACGTCCTGACTTTC. This encodes CASSQPTGANVLTF.

The V gene is TRBV9, the J gene TRBJ2-7; D may be TRBD2 (6 bases). Germline CDR1 SGDLS, CDR2 YYNGEE. The length of the CDR3 is 13 residues. Trimming shortened V by 0 bases and J by 6 bases, and 10 bases separated the two germline ends. The CDR3 bases are TGTGCCAGCAGCGTAGTCGGGGGATCCGAGCAGTACTTC. Translating gives CASSVVGGSEQYF.

CDR3 in amino acids: CASSMGGVGFSYGYTF. The DNA of the CDR3 is TGTGCCAGCAGCATGGGGGGGGTCGGTTTTTCCTATGGCTACACCTTC. This chain links TRBV27 with TRBJ1-2, with a weak D call TRBD1 (5 bases). The CDR3 is 16 amino acids. Trimming pared 6 bases from V and 4 bases from J, leaving 21 bases between. Germline-derived CDR1 and CDR2 are MNHEY and SMNVEV (reference sequence).

This sequence joins TRBV5-5 and TRBJ1-5; D uncertain. CDR3 length: 14 amino acids. V dropped 0 bases and J dropped 5 bases, with 9 bases sitting between them. The V gene's germline CDR1 is SGHKS and CDR2 YYEKEE (reference sequence). CDR3 region: CASSLARLDQPQHF. CDR3 bases: TGTGCCAGCAGCTTGGCCAGGCTGGATCAGCCCCAGCATTTT.

V is TRBV5-4 and J is TRBJ1-4; D remains ambiguous. The germline gives CDR1 SGHNT, CDR2 YYREEE (reference sequence). The V end lost 4 bases, the J end lost 0 bases, and 16 bases lay between the germline ends. The CDR3 sequence is 17 residues long. The DNA of the CDR3 is TGTGCCAGCAGCCACAGACCTAAAGTTTCAACTAATGAAAAACTGTTTTTT. Translated, it gives CASSHRPKVSTNEKLFF.

J is TRBJ2-7 and V is TRBV30, with D perhaps matching TRBD1 (6 bases). CDR3 size: 15 residues. Trimming shortened V by 0 bases and J by 6 bases, and 18 bases separated the two germline ends. Germline V gene lookup returns CDR1 GTSNPN and CDR2 SVGIG (reference sequence). CDR3 region: CAWSVNGRGRGEQYF. CDR3 DNA sequence: TGTGCCTGGAGTGTAAATGGAAGGGGCAGGGGCGAGCAGTACTTC.

This chain links TRBV10-2 with TRBJ2-1; D is unresolved. The germline V and J ends were trimmed by 8 bases and 4 bases, with 6 bases remaining between them. Germline values: CDR1 WSHSY, CDR2 SAAADI. The CDR3 extends over 11 amino acids. Here the CDR3 reads CASFLYNEQFF. In DNA form, the CDR3 reads TGCGCCAGCTTTCTATACAATGAGCAGTTCTTC.

The rearrangement joins TRBV11-1 to TRBJ2-7; 9 bases are a match to TRBD1. V lost 2 bases to trimming and J lost 7 bases; unmatched junction nucleotides: 9. This CDR3 is 15 amino acids long. From germline, CDR1 is SGHAT and CDR2 FQDESV (reference sequence). As DNA, the CDR3 is TGTGCCAGCAGCTTACCCGGGACAGGGCTCTTGGAGCAGTACTTC. Residues: CASSLPGTGLLEQYF.

The chain links TRBV18 to TRBJ1-2, with 8 bases matching TRBD1. V lost 3 bases, J lost 2 bases, and 8 bases stayed unmatched. The CDR3 spans 16 residues. CDR1 KGHSH and CDR2 LQKENI come from the germline V gene. The CDR3 DNA follows: TGTGCCAGCTCACCGACGCCGGACAGGGCAAACTATGGCTACACCTTC. Its protein product is CASSPTPDRANYGYTF.

V and J are TRBV6-5 and TRBJ1-2; 7 nucleotides line up with TRBD1. CDR1 and CDR2 (germline): MNHEY, SVGAGI. V shed 2 bases, J shed 6 bases, and the junction held 6 bases outside the gene matches. This CDR3 contains 14 residues. DNA of the CDR3: TGTGCCAGCAGTTACGGACAGGCCCCTCATGGCTACACCTTC. As protein: CASSYGQAPHGYTF.

This chain joins TRBV3-1 (or the pseudogene TRBV3-2) and TRBJ1-2; 11 bases fit TRBD1. The CDR3 is made up of 15 amino acids. Germline-derived CDR1 and CDR2 are LGHDT and YNNKEL (reference sequence). J lost 3 bases, V lost 6 bases, and 6 bases had no gene match. The DNA of the CDR3 is TGTGCCAGCAGAAGGACAGGGGGCAAGGACTATGGCTACACCTTC. Its protein product is CASRRTGGKDYGYTF.

The V gene is TRBV7-9, the J gene TRBJ2-7; 11 bases fit TRBD2. Germline V lookup: CDR1 SEHNR, CDR2 FQNEAQ (reference sequence). V dropped 4 bases and J dropped 4; count of bases not matched to a gene: 9. The CDR3 is 16 residues long. The CDR3 sequence: CASSSGTSGNMYEQYF. DNA for the CDR3: TGTGCCAGCAGCTCCGGGACTAGCGGAAATATGTACGAGCAGTACTTC.

The chain carries TRBV19 and TRBJ1-6, with a possible D match to TRBD1 (6 bases). CDR1 is LNHDA, CDR2 SQIVND, per germline (reference sequence). Trimming cost V 10 bases and J 7 bases, with 20 bases left between them. This CDR3 is 15 amino acids long. The CDR3 region is CATSPLQGGNSPLHF. CDR3 sequence (DNA): TGTGCCACTTCGCCTTTACAGGGTGGGAATTCACCCCTCCACTTT.

The V and J genes are TRBV27 and TRBJ2-7, with D perhaps TRBD2 (5 bases). This CDR3 is 14 amino acids long. The germline V and J ends were trimmed by 5 bases and 3 bases, with 14 bases remaining between them. CDR1 is MNHEY, CDR2 SMNVEV, per germline (reference sequence). The CDR3 coding sequence is TGTGCCAGCAGTCTAGGACTGGAACACTACGAGCAGTACTTC. Translating gives CASSLGLEHYEQYF.

The chain carries TRBV5-1 and TRBJ1-1; TRBD1 is a possible D gene (5 bases). The CDR3 runs 15 residues. CDR1 is SGHRS, CDR2 YFSETQ, per germline. V was pared by 0 bases and J by 1 base, with 10 bases between. CDR3 in amino acids: CASSLAGGSNTEAFF. The CDR3 DNA is TGCGCCAGCAGCTTGGCGGGGGGTTCGAACACTGAAGCTTTCTTT.